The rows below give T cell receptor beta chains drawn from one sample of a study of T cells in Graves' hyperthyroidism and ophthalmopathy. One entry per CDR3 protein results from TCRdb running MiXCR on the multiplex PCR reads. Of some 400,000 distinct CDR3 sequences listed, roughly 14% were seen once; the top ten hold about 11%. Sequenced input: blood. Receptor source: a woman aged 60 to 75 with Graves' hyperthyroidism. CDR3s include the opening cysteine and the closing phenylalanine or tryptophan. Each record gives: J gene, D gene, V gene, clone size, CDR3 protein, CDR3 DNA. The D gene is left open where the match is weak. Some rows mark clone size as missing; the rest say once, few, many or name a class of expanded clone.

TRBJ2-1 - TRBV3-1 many CASSPGRNEQFF TGTGCCAGCAGCCCGGGACGGAATGAGCAGTTCTTC
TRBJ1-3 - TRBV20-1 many CSARDTRSGNTIYF TGCAGTGCTAGAGACACCCGCTCTGGAAACACCATATATTTT
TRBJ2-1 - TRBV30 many CAWSSRDFQFF TGTGCCTGGAGTAGCAGGGATTTTCAGTTCTTC
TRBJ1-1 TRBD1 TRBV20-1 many CSAKGQGVDTEAFF TGCAGTGCTAAGGGACAGGGTGTGGACACTGAAGCTTTCTTT
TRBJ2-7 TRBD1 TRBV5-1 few CASSLRTGAFYEQYF TGCGCCAGCAGCTTAAGGACAGGGGCCTTTTACGAGCAGTACTTC
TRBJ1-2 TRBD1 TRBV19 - CASSMKAGTGNYGYTF TGTGCCAGTAGTATGAAGGCCGGGACAGGGAACTATGGCTACACCTTC
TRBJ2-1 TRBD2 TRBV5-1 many CASRGVVSGNREQFF TGCGCCAGCAGAGGGGTGGTTAGCGGGAACAGGGAGCAGTTCTTC
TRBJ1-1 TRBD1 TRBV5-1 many CASSLAYRGRRNTEAFF TGCGCCAGCAGCTTGGCTTACAGGGGGCGCAGGAACACTGAAGCTTTCTTT
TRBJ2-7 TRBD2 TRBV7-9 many CASSSRTSGDFHEQYF TGTGCCAGCAGCTCTCGGACTAGCGGAGATTTTCACGAGCAGTACTTC
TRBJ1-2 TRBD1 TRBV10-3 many CAIRWTGDDGYTF TGTGCCATCCGATGGACAGGGGATGATGGCTACACCTTC
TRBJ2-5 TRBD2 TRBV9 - CASSVGTSGGASETQYF TGTGCCAGCAGCGTAGGGACTAGCGGGGGAGCGTCTGAGACCCAGTACTTC
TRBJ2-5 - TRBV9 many CASSFRGTIGETQYF TGTGCCAGCAGCTTCCGCGGGACCATTGGAGAGACCCAGTACTTC
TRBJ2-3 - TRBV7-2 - CASSPQGLSTDTQYF TGTGCCAGCAGCCCACAGGGTCTTAGCACAGATACGCAGTATTTT
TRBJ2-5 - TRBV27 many CASSLSGRVEETQYF TGTGCCAGCAGTTTATCAGGCAGGGTGGAGGAGACCCAGTACTTC
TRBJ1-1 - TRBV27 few CASSRVGGNAFF TGTGCCAGCAGCCGGGTAGGAGGGAACGCTTTCTTT
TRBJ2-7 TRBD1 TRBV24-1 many CATSDPGTGTYEQYF TGTGCCACCAGTGACCCCGGGACAGGGACTTACGAGCAGTACTTC
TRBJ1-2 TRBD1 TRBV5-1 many CASMDRGHGYTF TGCGCCAGCATGGACAGGGGCCATGGCTACACCTTC
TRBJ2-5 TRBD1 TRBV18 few CASSTDRGRETQYF TGTGCCAGCTCAACCGACAGGGGGCGAGAGACCCAGTACTTC
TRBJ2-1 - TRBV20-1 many CSARFPYNEQFF TGCAGTGCTAGGTTCCCCTACAATGAGCAGTTCTTC
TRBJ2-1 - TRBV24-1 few CATSDLPVEQFF TGTGCCACCAGTGATTTACCGGTAGAGCAGTTCTTC
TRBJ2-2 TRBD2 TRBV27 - CASSSIYRLAGGATGELFF TGTGCCAGCAGTTCTATCTATCGACTAGCGGGGGGTGCCACCGGGGAGCTGTTTTTT
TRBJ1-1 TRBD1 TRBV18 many CASSGGQGAYTEAFF TGTGCCAGCTCAGGCGGACAGGGGGCTTATACTGAAGCTTTCTTT
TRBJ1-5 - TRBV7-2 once CASSWLDNQPQHF TGTGCCAGCAGTTGGCTGGACAATCAGCCCCAGCATTTT
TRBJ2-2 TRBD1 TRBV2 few CASRGTGRTGELFF TGTGCCAGCAGGGGGACAGGGCGCACCGGGGAGCTGTTTTTT
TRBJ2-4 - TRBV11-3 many CASSSVGAKNIQYF TGTGCCAGCAGCTCCGTTGGAGCCAAAAACATTCAGTACTTC
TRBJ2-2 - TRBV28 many CASSLMEGSSGELFF TGTGCCAGCAGTTTAATGGAGGGTTCCTCCGGGGAGCTGTTTTTT
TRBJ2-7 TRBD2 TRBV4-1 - CASSQDGSGRVGGSYEQYF TGCGCCAGCAGCCAAGATGGGAGCGGGAGAGTTGGAGGGTCCTACGAGCAGTACTTC
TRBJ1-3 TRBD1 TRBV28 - CASSLPRQGVVSGNTIYF TGTGCCAGCAGTTTACCTCGGCAGGGGGTGGTCTCTGGAAACACCATATATTTT
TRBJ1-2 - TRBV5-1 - CASSHSPDGNYGYTF TGCGCCAGCAGCCATTCACCGGACGGGAACTATGGCTACACCTTC
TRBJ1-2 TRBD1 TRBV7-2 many CASSLDRVRGYTF TGTGCCAGCAGCCTAGACAGGGTTCGCGGCTACACCTTC
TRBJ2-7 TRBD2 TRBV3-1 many CASTQRGEGPYEQYF TGTGCCAGCACCCAACGGGGGGAGGGCCCCTACGAGCAGTACTTC
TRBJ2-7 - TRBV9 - CASSVDPRSSYEQYF TGTGCCAGCAGCGTAGATCCAAGGAGCTCCTACGAGCAGTACTTC
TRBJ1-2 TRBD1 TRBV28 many CASSPGTGANGYTF TGTGCCAGCAGCCCCGGGACAGGGGCTAATGGCTACACCTTC
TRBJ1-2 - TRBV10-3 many CASRGTIQLEAGYTF TGTGCCTCAAGAGGGACAATCCAGCTGGAGGCTGGCTACACCTTC
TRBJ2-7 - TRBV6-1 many CASSHGAEQYF TGTGCCAGCAGCCACGGGGCCGAGCAGTACTTC
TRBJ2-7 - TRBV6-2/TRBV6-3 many CASSYSSGEGQYF TGTGCCAGCAGTTACTCCTCAGGGGAAGGGCAGTACTTC
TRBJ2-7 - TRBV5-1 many CASSRAVSATTYEQYF TGCGCCAGCAGCCGGGCAGTCTCAGCGACAACCTACGAGCAGTACTTC
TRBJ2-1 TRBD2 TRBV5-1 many CASRYKSGSGAYNEQFF TGCGCCAGCAGATACAAGAGCGGGAGCGGGGCCTACAATGAGCAGTTCTTC
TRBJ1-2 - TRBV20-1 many CSARAQVPGRNYGYTF TGCAGTGCTAGAGCCCAGGTGCCAGGGAGGAACTATGGCTACACCTTC
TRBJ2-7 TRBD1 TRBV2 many CASRTQGRQYF TGTGCCAGCAGGACACAGGGGAGGCAGTACTTC
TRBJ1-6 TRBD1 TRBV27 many CASRWDRGSANSPLHF TGTGCCAGCAGGTGGGACAGGGGTTCGGCAAATTCACCCCTCCACTTT
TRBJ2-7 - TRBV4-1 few CASSQQISDLYEQYF TGCGCCAGCAGCCAACAGATCTCCGACCTCTACGAGCAGTACTTC
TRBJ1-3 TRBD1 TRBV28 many CASSPHMTGPGNTIYF TGTGCCAGCAGTCCGCATATGACAGGGCCTGGAAACACCATATATTTT
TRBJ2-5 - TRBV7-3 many CASSSTGPKETQYF TGTGCCAGCAGCTCCACAGGGCCGAAAGAGACCCAGTACTTC
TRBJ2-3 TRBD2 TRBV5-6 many CASSIRSGRGDTQYF TGTGCCAGCAGCATACGTAGCGGGAGAGGGGATACGCAGTATTTT
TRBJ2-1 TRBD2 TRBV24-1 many CATSESSGSINEQFF TGTGCCACCAGTGAATCTAGCGGGAGCATTAATGAGCAGTTCTTC
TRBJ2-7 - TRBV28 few CACAASYEQYF TGTGCCTGTGCAGCTTCCTACGAGCAGTACTTC
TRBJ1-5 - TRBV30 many CAWSVGLNQPQHF TGTGCCTGGAGTGTTGGGTTAAATCAGCCCCAGCATTTT
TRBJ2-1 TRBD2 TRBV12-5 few CASGPGLAGVNEQFF TGTGCTAGTGGCCCGGGACTAGCGGGAGTCAATGAGCAGTTCTTC
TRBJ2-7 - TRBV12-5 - CASGLVPYEQYF TGTGCTAGTGGTTTGGTGCCCTACGAGCAGTACTTC
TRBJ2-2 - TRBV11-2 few CASSPTGGGELFF TGTGCCAGCAGCCCCACGGGTGGCGGGGAGCTGTTTTTT